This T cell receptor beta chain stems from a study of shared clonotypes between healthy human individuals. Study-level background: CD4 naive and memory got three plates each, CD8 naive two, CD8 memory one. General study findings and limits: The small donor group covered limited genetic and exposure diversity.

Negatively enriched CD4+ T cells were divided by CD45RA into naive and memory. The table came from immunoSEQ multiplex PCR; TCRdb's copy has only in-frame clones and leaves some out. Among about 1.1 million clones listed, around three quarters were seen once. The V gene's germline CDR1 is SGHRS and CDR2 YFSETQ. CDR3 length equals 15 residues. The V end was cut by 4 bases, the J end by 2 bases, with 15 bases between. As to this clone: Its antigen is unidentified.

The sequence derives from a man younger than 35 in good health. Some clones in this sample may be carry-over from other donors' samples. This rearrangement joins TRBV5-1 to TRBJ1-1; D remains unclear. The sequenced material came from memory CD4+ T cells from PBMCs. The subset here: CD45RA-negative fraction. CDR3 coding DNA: TGCGCCAGCAGCCCCGGACTCGTCCTTAACACTGAAGCTTTCTTT. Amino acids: CASSPGLVLNTEAFF.